Listed below are T cell receptor beta chains from one sample, sequenced in a study of shared clonotypes between healthy human individuals. TCRdb's table, derived via immunoSEQ multiplex PCR, lists solely in-frame clones and lacks some. The sample yields about 590,000 clones, roughly 95% seen once. Sequenced material: naive CD8+ T cells sorted from blood. The source of these receptors is a woman under 40 in good health. The CDR3 runs from the conserved cysteine through the conserved F or W. The order of the fields is V gene, clone size, J gene, CDR3 length, D gene, CDR3 DNA, CDR3 protein. A D gene is named only where the DNA matches it firmly. The listing skips clone size in some rows; elsewhere it reads once, few, many or a size class.

TRBV19	NA	TRBJ1-1	15	TRBD1	TGTGCCAGTAGTCCCAAGACAGGGAAGAACACTGAAGCTTTCTTT	CASSPKTGKNTEAFF
TRBV28	NA	TRBJ1-2	12	NA	TGTGCCAGCAGTCGCCGGGGCGTCGGCTACACCTTC	CASSRRGVGYTF
TRBV2	once	TRBJ2-7	15	NA	TGTGCCAGCAGCGCCTCGAGGGTGATCTCCTACGAGCAGTACTTC	CASSASRVISYEQYF
TRBV27	NA	TRBJ2-1	18	TRBD2	TGTGCCAGCAGTTTCCATGCCCGGGGACTACGCTCCTACAATGAGCAGTTCTTC	CASSFHARGLRSYNEQFF
TRBV7-9	NA	TRBJ2-7	13	NA	TGTGCCAGCAGCTTAGGGACTAATTACGAGCAGTACTTC	CASSLGTNYEQYF
TRBV15	NA	TRBJ1-4	16	TRBD1	TGTGCCACCAGCACAGGGACAGACCCAACTAATGAAAAACTGTTTTTT	CATSTGTDPTNEKLFF
TRBV28	NA	TRBJ2-7	14	TRBD2	TGTGCCAGCAGTTTTTCGGGGGGGCCTTACGAGCAGTACTTC	CASSFSGGPYEQYF
TRBV7-9	NA	TRBJ2-6	15	NA	TGTGCCAGCATCCACGGGGGATCTGGGGCCAACGTCCTGACTTTC	CASIHGGSGANVLTF
TRBV29-1	NA	TRBJ2-5	11	NA	TGCAGCGTTCGGGCACAAGAGACCCAGTACTTC	CSVRAQETQYF
TRBV28	NA	TRBJ2-1	14	TRBD2	TGTGCCAGCAGTTCACTAGCGGGAGACAATGAGCAGTTCTTC	CASSSLAGDNEQFF
TRBV10-3	NA	TRBJ2-1	15	TRBD1	TGTGCCATCAGTGAGGGGACAGGGGTGATCGTTGAGCAGTTCTTC	CAISEGTGVIVEQFF
TRBV2	NA	TRBJ2-7	13	NA	TGTGCCAGCATCCGGGACAATCCCTACGAGCAGTACTTC	CASIRDNPYEQYF
TRBV7-8	NA	TRBJ1-3	14	NA	TGTGCCAGCAGCCCCGCTACGGGGGGAAACACCATATATTTT	CASSPATGGNTIYF
TRBV27	NA	TRBJ2-1	15	TRBD2	TGTGCCAGCAGTTTAAGTCTAGCGGGCCCCAATGAGCAGTTCTTC	CASSLSLAGPNEQFF
TRBV4-1	NA	TRBJ2-1	15	TRBD1	TGCGCCAGCAGCCAAAAGGACAGGACGGGCAATGAGCAGTTCTTC	CASSQKDRTGNEQFF
TRBV7-8	NA	TRBJ1-5	16	NA	TGTGCCAGCAGCTTAGCCTCTGGACAGCTCCCTCGGCCCCAGCATTTT	CASSLASGQLPRPQHF
TRBV7-8	NA	TRBJ1-3	11	NA	TGTGCCAGCGCTTCTGGAAACACCATATATTTT	CASASGNTIYF
TRBV29-1	NA	TRBJ2-1	11	TRBD1	TGCAGCGTTGAAGATTTGACAGGGGCATTCTTC	CSVEDLTGAFF
TRBV9	NA	TRBJ2-3	16	TRBD1	TGTGCCAGCAGCCCTGGGACAGGGGCGTTCACAGATACGCAGTATTTT	CASSPGTGAFTDTQYF
TRBV15	NA	TRBJ2-5	16	NA	TGTGCCACCAGCAGAGATTGGGGGACCGGTATGGAGACCCAGTACTTC	CATSRDWGTGMETQYF
TRBV19	NA	TRBJ2-7	13	NA	TGTGCCAGTAGTATAGTCGGGGGCAACGAGCAGTACTTC	CASSIVGGNEQYF
TRBV4-1	NA	TRBJ1-5	15	NA	TGCGCCAGCAGCCAAGGGCAGGACCTAAATCAGCCCCAGCATTTT	CASSQGQDLNQPQHF
TRBV7-9	once	TRBJ2-7	10	NA	TGTGCCAGCAGTAACTACGAGCAGTACTTC	CASSNYEQYF
TRBV2	NA	TRBJ2-1	17	TRBD2	TGTGCCAGCAGCGCGGGACTAGCGGGAGGCCTAAACAATGAGCAGTTCTTC	CASSAGLAGGLNNEQFF
TRBV5-6	NA	TRBJ2-3	15	NA	TGTGCCAGCAGAAATTGGGGGAGTATCACAGATACGCAGTATTTT	CASRNWGSITDTQYF
TRBV27	NA	TRBJ2-7	18	TRBD2	TGTGCCAGCAGTGCCCGCCCTAAGACTAGCGGGGACACCTACGAGCAGTACTTC	CASSARPKTSGDTYEQYF
TRBV29-1	NA	TRBJ1-3	14	NA	TGCAGCGTTGTCATAGGGATCTCTGGAAACACCATATATTTT	CSVVIGISGNTIYF
TRBV28	NA	TRBJ2-2	15	NA	TGTGCCAGCAGCCATCCGGTCGCGAACACCGGGGAGCTGTTTTTT	CASSHPVANTGELFF
TRBV29-1	NA	TRBJ2-1	13	NA	TGCAGCCTCCCTGGGGTAGGGCTGGGTGAGCAGTTCTTC	CSLPGVGLGEQFF
TRBV7-9	NA	TRBJ1-2	12	TRBD1	TGTGCCAGCAGCCAGGGGGCAGATGGCTACACCTTC	CASSQGADGYTF
TRBV19	NA	TRBJ2-2	17	TRBD1	TGTGCCAGTAGTATGACTGCAGGACAGGGGATCACCGGGGAGCTGTTTTTT	CASSMTAGQGITGELFF
TRBV7-8	NA	TRBJ2-4	19	TRBD2	TGTGCCAGCAGCAAAGGACTAGCGGGAGCGAGCGGACCCAAAAACATTCAGTACTTC	CASSKGLAGASGPKNIQYF
TRBV11-2	NA	TRBJ2-7	14	NA	TGTGCCAGCAGCTTAGGCCAGATAACCTACGAGCAGTACTTC	CASSLGQITYEQYF
TRBV11-2	NA	TRBJ2-1	12	NA	TGTGCCAGCAGCTTAGTTCACAATGAGCAGTTCTTC	CASSLVHNEQFF
TRBV29-1	NA	TRBJ2-7	14	NA	TGCAGCGTTGATGGGGGCGGGAGTGGTTACGAGCAGTACTTC	CSVDGGGSGYEQYF
TRBV6-6	NA	TRBJ1-2	16	NA	TGTGCCAGCAGTTACTCGAAGTGGGGGGACCCCTATGGCTACACCTTC	CASSYSKWGDPYGYTF
TRBV10-1	NA	TRBJ2-1	14	NA	TGCGCCAGCAGTTCGATGGACCCGCCGAATGAGCAGTTCTTC	CASSSMDPPNEQFF
TRBV2	NA	TRBJ2-2	14	NA	TGTGCCAGCAGTTGGGGCCCAGGGGTTGAGGAGCTGTTTTTT	CASSWGPGVEELFF
TRBV6-1	NA	TRBJ2-7	14	NA	TGTGCCAGCAGTGAAGCTCATAGCTCCTACGAGCAGTACTTC	CASSEAHSSYEQYF
TRBV9	NA	TRBJ2-5	14	NA	TGTGCCAGCAGCGTAGGGGGAGAACAAGAGACCCAGTACTTC	CASSVGGEQETQYF
TRBV28	NA	TRBJ2-7	15	NA	TGTGCCAGCAGTTTGTCGTATAGGGTTGGTTACGAGCAGTACTTC	CASSLSYRVGYEQYF
TRBV27	NA	TRBJ1-2	14	TRBD1	TGTGCCAGCAGTCCGACAGGGGGCAACTATGGCTACACCTTC	CASSPTGGNYGYTF
TRBV27	NA	TRBJ1-6	13	NA	TGTGCCAGCAGTTTATACCCAGGTTCACCCCTCCACTTT	CASSLYPGSPLHF
TRBV5-1	NA	TRBJ2-2	19	TRBD2	TGCGCCAGCAGCTTGGTGCGTCCGCGGGAGAGCCCCCTGGTTGGGGAGCTGTTTTTT	CASSLVRPRESPLVGELFF
TRBV30	NA	TRBJ1-4	14	NA	TGTGCCTGGAGTGTACTACAGAACAATGAAAAACTGTTTTTT	CAWSVLQNNEKLFF
TRBV4-1	NA	TRBJ1-5	15	NA	TGCGCCAGCAGCCACCGAACAGGGATCGTTCAGCCCCAGCATTTT	CASSHRTGIVQPQHF
TRBV27	NA	TRBJ2-7	12	NA	TGTGCCACCTTTACGAGCTCCTACGAGCAGTACTTC	CATFTSSYEQYF
TRBV6-6	NA	TRBJ2-5	14	NA	TGTGCCAGCAGTTCGGGGGTGTACCAAGAGACCCAGTACTTC	CASSSGVYQETQYF
TRBV28	NA	TRBJ2-1	17	TRBD2	TGTGCCAGCAGGCGCAATCGACTAGCGGGAGCCGGGAATGAGCAGTTCTTC	CASRRNRLAGAGNEQFF
TRBV4-1	NA	TRBJ1-2	14	NA	TGCGCCAGCAGCCAAGCGATGGGGGCGGTCGGCTACACCTTC	CASSQAMGAVGYTF
TRBV6-5	NA	TRBJ1-1	14	TRBD1	TGTGCCAGCAGCTGGGGACAGCTGAACACTGAAGCTTTCTTT	CASSWGQLNTEAFF
TRBV28	once	TRBJ1-5	15	NA	TGTGCCAGCAGTCCCACCGGAGACAGGAATCAGCCCCAGCATTTT	CASSPTGDRNQPQHF
TRBV7-9	once	TRBJ2-7	16	NA	TGTGCCAGCAGCCAGCCCCAGGCCGGAGGGCCCTACGAGCAGTACTTC	CASSQPQAGGPYEQYF
TRBV27	NA	TRBJ2-7	15	TRBD1	TGTGCCAGCAGTTTATCTGACAGGGTGGGTTACGAGCAGTACTTC	CASSLSDRVGYEQYF
TRBV7-9	NA	TRBJ1-1	13	TRBD1	TGTGCCAGCACCACTGGACAGGGGCTTGAGGCTTTCTTT	CASTTGQGLEAFF
TRBV2	NA	TRBJ2-4	18	NA	TGTGCCAGCAGTGAAGCCCGCCTGTGGCGTTTAGCCAAAAACATTCAGTACTTC	CASSEARLWRLAKNIQYF